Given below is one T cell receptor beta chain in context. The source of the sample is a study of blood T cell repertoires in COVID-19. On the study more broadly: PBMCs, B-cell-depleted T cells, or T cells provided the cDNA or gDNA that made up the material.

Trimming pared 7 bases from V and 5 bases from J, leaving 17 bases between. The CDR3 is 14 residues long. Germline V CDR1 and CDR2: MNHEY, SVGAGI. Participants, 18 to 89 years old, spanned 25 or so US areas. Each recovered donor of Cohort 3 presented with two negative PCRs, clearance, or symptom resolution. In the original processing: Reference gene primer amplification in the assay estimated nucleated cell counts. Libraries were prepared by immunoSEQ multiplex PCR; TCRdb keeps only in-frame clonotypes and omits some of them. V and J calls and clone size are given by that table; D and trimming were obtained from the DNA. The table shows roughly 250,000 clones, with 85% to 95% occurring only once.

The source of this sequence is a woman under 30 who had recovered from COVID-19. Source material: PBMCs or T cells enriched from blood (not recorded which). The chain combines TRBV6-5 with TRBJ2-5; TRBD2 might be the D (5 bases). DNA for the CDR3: TGTGCCAGCACCGACGGCGGGTCGCGGGAGACCCAGTACTTC. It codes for CASTDGGSRETQYF.